The source of this T cell receptor (beta chain) is a study of CD8+ T cells in alopecia areata (dated by TCRdb to between 2018 and 2020). With regard to the full study: Treated patients were enrolled in an open-label pilot trial of oral tofacitinib at 5 to 10 mg twice daily for moderate-to-severe alopecia areata. Patients stayed on tofacitinib for 6 to 18 months and then had 6 months of follow-up off drug so that delayed response and recurrence could be assessed. Disease severity in treated patients was measured with the SALT score, which quantifies the percentage of affected scalp surface area. The study used high-throughput TCRbeta sequencing to examine T cell clonal expansion in alopecia areata, in both the C3H/HeJ mouse model and human patients. In humans, TCRbeta sequencing was performed on scalp tissue and on sorted CD4+ and CD8+ peripheral blood T cells from healthy controls and from patients with patchy or totalis/universalis alopecia areata. Biopsies were taken from tofacitinib-treated patients at baseline and at 4 and 24 weeks of treatment, and a later scalp biopsy was taken in several of the tofacitinib-treated patients. Scalp clonality was compared across normal scalp (n=4), patchy alopecia areata scalp (n=8), and alopecia totalis/universalis scalp (n=8). RNA was extracted with the PAXgene miRNA kit for fixed scalp, the miRNeasy kit for PBMCs, and the RNeasy kit for mouse skin. immunoSEQ multiplex PCR using 35 Vbeta forward primers and 13 Jbeta reverse primers was used to amplify TCRbeta CDR3 regions. General findings and caveats noted by the study authors: Because the treated cohort was small and included a single nonresponder, larger studies are needed to assess links between baseline CD8+ expansion and response. Many expanded lesional clones were found to persist in scalp and blood during tofacitinib treatment, and relapse after treatment cessation may be partly explained by this persistence. Compared with normal scalp, lesional scalp had higher clonality and more expanded CD8+ clones, particularly in alopecia totalis/universalis, a pattern that suggests antigenic drive. Scalp clonality and the number of expanded CD8+ clones among the top 100 scalp clones were significantly decreased by tofacitinib. Shared TCR sequences between patients were less evident than in mice, which may be partly attributable to HLA diversity in the patient population. Resident alphabeta T cells in normal human skin are also sequenced, complicating scalp TCR repertoire analysis, unlike mouse skin dominated by gammadelta T cells.

As concerns this clone: Its antigen is unknown. There are no base qualities to consult, and no much larger clone falls within one base.

The library came from the immunoSEQ multiplex PCR assay. For TCR sequencing, RNA was extracted from every sample and reverse transcribed into cDNA to serve as template. SuperScript III was used to make first-strand cDNA, primed with a 2:1 mix of oligo-dT and random hexamers. A synthetic immune receptor repertoire was used to measure amplification bias, and any remaining bias was corrected computationally. Processing in the source paper ran as follows. Raw reads were preprocessed to remove errors, and CDR3 was defined by IMGT conventions from the conserved cysteine to phenylalanine. Clonality was calculated as 1 minus Shannon entropy normalized by log2 of the number of productive unique TCRs. Whether each scalp clone was CD4 or CD8 was inferred by checking scalp TCRbeta sequences against the CD4 and CD8 repertoires from sorted blood. Drawn from immuneACCESS, this table holds only the in-frame rearrangements with V and J called that TCRdb kept. Clones are partly lost; checked studies trace under half to an unresolved V gene and leave the rest unexplained. That table is the source of V, J and clone size, and D and trimming were worked out from the DNA. This sample is represented by around 200,000 clones; around 50% of them were singletons. The ten largest make up over 9.5% of the sample.

Sample time point, as interpreted from the label and publication: roughly 26 weeks on oral tofacitinib. Taken with the paper, the label for treatment or condition translates to: oral pan-JAK inhibitor, 5-10 mg twice daily. From alopecia areata patients, peripheral blood was collected along with lesional scalp punch biopsies. PBMCs were isolated by density centrifugation and stained for CD3, CD4 and CD8, and CD4+ and CD8+ T cells were sorted on a FACSAria. The CDR3 runs 15 residues from the cysteine to the phenylalanine. Only the CDR3 DNA stays, 45 bases, in frame from base 1. The trim is 0 bases for V and 4 bases for J, with a gap of 12 bases between the germline ends. The germline V gene gives CDR1 as MNHNS and CDR2 as SASEGT.

The receptor's source is a human donor with alopecia areata. The specimen comprised CD8+ T cells sorted from blood, sampled at week 24, from a patient treated with tofacitinib. The rearranged chain carries TRBV6-1 and TRBJ1-2; no D gene can be assigned with confidence. Here is the DNA: TGTGCCAGCAGTGAAGCCGAACGGACGGTCTATGGCTACACCTTC. Translated, this is CASSEAERTVYGYTF.